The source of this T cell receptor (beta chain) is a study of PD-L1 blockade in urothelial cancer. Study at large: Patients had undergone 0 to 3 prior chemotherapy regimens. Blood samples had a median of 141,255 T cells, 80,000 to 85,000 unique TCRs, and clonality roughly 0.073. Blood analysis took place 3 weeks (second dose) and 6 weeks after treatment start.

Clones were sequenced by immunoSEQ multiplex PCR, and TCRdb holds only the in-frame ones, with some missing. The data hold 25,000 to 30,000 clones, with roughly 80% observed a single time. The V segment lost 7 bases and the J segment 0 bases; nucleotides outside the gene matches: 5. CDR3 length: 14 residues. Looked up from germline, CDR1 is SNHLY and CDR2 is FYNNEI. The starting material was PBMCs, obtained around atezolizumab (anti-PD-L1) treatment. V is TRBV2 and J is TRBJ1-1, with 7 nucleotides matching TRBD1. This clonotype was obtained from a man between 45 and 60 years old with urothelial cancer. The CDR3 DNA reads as TGTGCCAGCACCACGACAGGGCTGAACACTGAAGCTTTCTTT. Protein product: CASTTTGLNTEAFF.